The entry below gives a single T cell receptor (beta chain) sequence along with its context. This specimen belongs to a study of shared clonotypes between healthy human individuals. Germline loops: CDR1 MNHEY, CDR2 SMNVEV (reference sequence). The length of the CDR3 is 14 residues. V gave up 7 bases and J gave up 4 bases, with 16 bases separating them. Naive CD8 cells, CD45RO-negative and positively selected for CCR7, excluded terminally differentiated effector memory CD45RA+ cells. Produced via immunoSEQ multiplex PCR; TCRdb's table is partial and in-frame only. The sample lists hundreds of thousands of clones, approximately 96% occurring once.

The V call is TRBV27, the J call TRBJ2-5; D may be TRBD2 (5 bases). Sequences were obtained from naive CD8+ T cells sorted from blood. The clonotype originates from a woman in her twenties or thirties in good health. CDR3 in amino acids: CASTSVWGAETQYF. The CDR3 DNA is TGTGCCAGCACCTCGGTCTGGGGAGCAGAGACCCAGTACTTC.